The next 3 T cell receptor beta chains were all read from a single sample in a study of CD4 T cells in relation to SARS-CoV-2 and coronaviruses. The unexposed donors gave CD4+ T cells in about 2011-2018, prior to COVID-19. Isolation of CD4+ T cells took place after about 10 days in culture. Some clones are missing from TCRdb's copy, which holds only in-frame ones; the method was immunoSEQ multiplex PCR. The sample consists of 20,000 to 30,000 clones, approximately 70% of them appearing once. These TCRs' antigens remain unknown. Sequenced input: CD4+ T cells from PBMCs, cultured in vitro. These receptors were collected from a human donor in good health.

The chain uses TRBV7-2 and TRBJ1-4; TRBD1 agrees at 9 bases. CDR1 is SGHTA and CDR2 is FQGNSA in the germline V gene. This CDR3 has 16 residues. The ends lost 3 bases at V and 11 bases at J; junction bases unmatched: 13. CDR3 DNA sequence: TGTGCCAGCAGCTTGGGGGACAGGGTGGGCTGGTACAAACTGTTTTTT. Its protein product is CASSLGDRVGWYKLFF.

This clone was detected only a few times. J is TRBJ1-1 and V is TRBV11-2; 7 bases are a match to TRBD1. V lost 4 bases to trimming and J lost 1 base; unmatched junction nucleotides: 6. Germline-derived CDR1 and CDR2 are SGHAT and FQNNGV. CDR3 size: 15 residues. CDR3 nucleotides: TGTGCCAGCAGCTCGCGAGGGACAGCGAACACTGAAGCTTTCTTT. It yields the protein CASSSRGTANTEAFF.

The chain is built from TRBV7-2 and TRBJ2-7; D might be TRBD2 (7 bases). The CDR3 has 15 residues. Germline lookup yields CDR1 SGHTA and CDR2 FQGNSA. V lost 3 bases, J lost 4 bases, and 16 bases lay in between. The CDR3 bases are TGTGCCAGCAGCTTGGGAGGGGGACTCCATTACGAGCAGTACTTC. The encoded protein is CASSLGGGLHYEQYF.